The source of this T cell receptor (beta chain) is a study of vaccination effects on CD4 cells after COVID-19. General study points: Recruitment yielded few convalescent patients, and the study had no early post-infection timepoints.

On this clone itself: Antigen unknown.

The protocol was immunoSEQ multiplex PCR, while the TCRdb copy is restricted to in-frame clones and leaves out a portion. The sample has 67,000 or so clones; over 70% are singletons. V shed 0 bases and J 5 bases; nucleotides not matched to a gene: 9. CDR1 is SGHRS and CDR2 is YFSETQ in the germline V gene. There are 16 residues in the CDR3. The ViraFEST assay expanded antigen-specific CD4+ T cells with viral peptide pools before sequencing. Investigators separated out CD4+ T cells once 9 to 11 days of culture had passed. It was two doses of either the BNT162b2 or mRNA-1273 vaccine that participants received. They grew 2 million to 2.5 million PBMC in each well, adding around 9 IU/ml IL-2 and around 10 ug/ml peptides.

The genes are TRBV5-1 and TRBJ1-1, with 8 bases aligning to TRBD1. The sample was CD4+ T cells from PBMCs cultured with HCoV-229E spike peptides, taken after COVID-19 vaccination. The sequence was obtained from a human donor who received a COVID-19 vaccine. The chain's CDR3 is CASSLEWTGRDTEAFF. DNA for the CDR3: TGCGCCAGCAGCTTGGAATGGACAGGGCGCGATACTGAAGCTTTCTTT.